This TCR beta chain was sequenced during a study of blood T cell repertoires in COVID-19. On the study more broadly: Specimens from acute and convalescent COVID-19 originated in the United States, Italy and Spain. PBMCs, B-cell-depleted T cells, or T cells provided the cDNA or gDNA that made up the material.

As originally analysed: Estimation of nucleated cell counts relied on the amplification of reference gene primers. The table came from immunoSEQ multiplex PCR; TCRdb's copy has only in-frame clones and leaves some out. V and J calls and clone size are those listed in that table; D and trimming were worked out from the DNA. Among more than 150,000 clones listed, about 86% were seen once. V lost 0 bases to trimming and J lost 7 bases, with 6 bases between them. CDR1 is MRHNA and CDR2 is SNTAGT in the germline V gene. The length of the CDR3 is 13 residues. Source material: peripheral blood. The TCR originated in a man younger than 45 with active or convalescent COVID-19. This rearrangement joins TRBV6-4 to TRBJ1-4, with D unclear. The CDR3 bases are TGTGCCAGCAGTGACTCCTACGGTGAAAAACTGTTTTTT. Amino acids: CASSDSYGEKLFF.